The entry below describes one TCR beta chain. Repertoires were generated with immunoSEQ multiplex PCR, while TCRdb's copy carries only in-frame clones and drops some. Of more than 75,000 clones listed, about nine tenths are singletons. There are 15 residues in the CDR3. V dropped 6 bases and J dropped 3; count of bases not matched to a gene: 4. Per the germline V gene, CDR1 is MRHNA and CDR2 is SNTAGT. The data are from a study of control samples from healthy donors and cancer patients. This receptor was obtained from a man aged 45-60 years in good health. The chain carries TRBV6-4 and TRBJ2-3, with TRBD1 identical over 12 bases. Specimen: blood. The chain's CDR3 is CASSLGQGATDTQYF. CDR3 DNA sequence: TGTGCCAGCAGCTTGGGACAGGGGGCGACAGATACGCAGTATTTT.